These T cell receptor beta chains were read from a single sample in a study of T cells after yellow fever vaccination. Each CDR3 protein gets one entry after TCRdb re-called the 5' RACE reads with MiXCR. The data contain under 500,000 distinct CDR3 sequences, approximately 19% of them singletons. Specimen: PBMCs, collected before the yellow fever booster vaccination. The source of these receptors is a man in his late teens or twenties who received the YFV17D yellow fever vaccine. Both conserved end residues are trimmed from each CDR3. Each record gives: CDR3 protein, J gene, V gene, CDR3 length.

cdr3_aa: ASSSDHYEQY
j_call: TRBJ2-7
v_call: TRBV6-5
cdr3_length: 10

cdr3_aa: ASRAGFMETQY
j_call: TRBJ2-5
v_call: TRBV7-9
cdr3_length: 11

cdr3_aa: ASQEGQGVTTDTQY
j_call: TRBJ2-3
v_call: TRBV4-3
cdr3_length: 14

cdr3_aa: SVEGSRSTDTQY
j_call: TRBJ2-3
v_call: TRBV29-1
cdr3_length: 12

cdr3_aa: ASSLFEKGTEAF
j_call: TRBJ1-1
v_call: TRBV12-3/TRBV12-4
cdr3_length: 12

cdr3_aa: ASRHGQGSNQPQH
j_call: TRBJ1-5
v_call: TRBV6-5
cdr3_length: 13

cdr3_aa: ASSPLPGQTPTDTQF
j_call: TRBJ2-3
v_call: TRBV18
cdr3_length: 15

cdr3_aa: ASSKQEVTDTQY
j_call: TRBJ2-3
v_call: TRBV5-1
cdr3_length: 12

cdr3_aa: ASTPSGANEQF
j_call: TRBJ2-1
v_call: TRBV27
cdr3_length: 11

cdr3_aa: ASYHRGRMTDTQY
j_call: TRBJ2-3
v_call: TRBV5-1
cdr3_length: 13

cdr3_aa: ASSLGTHYEQY
j_call: TRBJ2-7
v_call: TRBV13
cdr3_length: 11

cdr3_aa: ASREGTGGTDTQY
j_call: TRBJ2-3
v_call: TRBV6-5
cdr3_length: 13

cdr3_aa: ASSPTRGLANEQF
j_call: TRBJ2-1
v_call: TRBV12-3/TRBV12-4
cdr3_length: 13

cdr3_aa: ASSPGYQPQH
j_call: TRBJ1-5
v_call: TRBV18
cdr3_length: 10

cdr3_aa: ASSASGGVGQF
j_call: TRBJ2-1
v_call: TRBV12-3/TRBV12-4
cdr3_length: 11

cdr3_aa: ASSLATDNEQF
j_call: TRBJ2-1
v_call: TRBV5-1
cdr3_length: 11

cdr3_aa: ASSLVAGGTYGYT
j_call: TRBJ1-2
v_call: TRBV7-6
cdr3_length: 13

cdr3_aa: ASSLPAGQSDTQY
j_call: TRBJ2-3
v_call: TRBV5-1
cdr3_length: 13

cdr3_aa: ASSTRRGSGETQY
j_call: TRBJ2-5
v_call: TRBV7-2
cdr3_length: 13

cdr3_aa: SAQTGTGGKYEQF
j_call: TRBJ2-1
v_call: TRBV20-1
cdr3_length: 13

cdr3_aa: ASKEGGGYNEQF
j_call: TRBJ2-1
v_call: TRBV7-2
cdr3_length: 12

cdr3_aa: SVRSTGELF
j_call: TRBJ2-2
v_call: TRBV29-1
cdr3_length: 9

cdr3_aa: SARVGEDT
j_call: TRBJ1-2
v_call: TRBV20-1
cdr3_length: 8

cdr3_aa: AIRRDMTYNEQF
j_call: TRBJ2-1
v_call: TRBV10-3
cdr3_length: 12

cdr3_aa: SAANSGGSHYGYT
j_call: TRBJ1-2
v_call: TRBV20-1
cdr3_length: 13

cdr3_aa: ASATGTSGGADTQY
j_call: TRBJ2-3
v_call: TRBV9
cdr3_length: 14

cdr3_aa: ASSSDDLTSDQPDTQY
j_call: TRBJ2-3
v_call: TRBV5-1
cdr3_length: 16

cdr3_aa: ASSFGDNTEAF
j_call: TRBJ1-1
v_call: TRBV7-9
cdr3_length: 11

cdr3_aa: ASSAQPSANYGYT
j_call: TRBJ1-2
v_call: TRBV27
cdr3_length: 13

cdr3_aa: ASSFNRAWNYGYT
j_call: TRBJ1-2
v_call: TRBV5-1
cdr3_length: 13

cdr3_aa: ASSLGVRETQY
j_call: TRBJ2-5
v_call: TRBV11-2
cdr3_length: 11

cdr3_aa: ASSQGTGINTQY
j_call: TRBJ2-3
v_call: TRBV3-1
cdr3_length: 12

cdr3_aa: SGGLGQGKNIQY
j_call: TRBJ2-4
v_call: TRBV29-1
cdr3_length: 12

cdr3_aa: SARVDRGPFGSRSPLH
j_call: TRBJ1-6
v_call: TRBV20-1
cdr3_length: 16

cdr3_aa: ASRKYGDRGLDEQF
j_call: TRBJ2-1
v_call: TRBV7-9
cdr3_length: 14

cdr3_aa: AIWSGQGDEQY
j_call: TRBJ2-7
v_call: TRBV10-3
cdr3_length: 11

cdr3_aa: ASSLNGGPTDTQY
j_call: TRBJ2-3
v_call: TRBV7-3
cdr3_length: 13

cdr3_aa: ASSTGQGGQETQY
j_call: TRBJ2-5
v_call: TRBV7-8
cdr3_length: 13

cdr3_aa: ASSYRWNEKLF
j_call: TRBJ1-4
v_call: TRBV6-5
cdr3_length: 11

cdr3_aa: SVQFPGSYNEQF
j_call: TRBJ2-1
v_call: TRBV29-1
cdr3_length: 12

cdr3_aa: SATGVIGEQF
j_call: TRBJ2-1
v_call: TRBV20-1
cdr3_length: 10

cdr3_aa: ASSRGRGQGDGEQF
j_call: TRBJ2-1
v_call: TRBV7-3
cdr3_length: 14

cdr3_aa: ATSDPGQGNEKLF
j_call: TRBJ1-4
v_call: TRBV24-1
cdr3_length: 13

cdr3_aa: SARRPGTANTGELF
j_call: TRBJ2-2
v_call: TRBV20-1
cdr3_length: 14

cdr3_aa: ATSGNRDRSNQPQH
j_call: TRBJ1-5
v_call: TRBV15
cdr3_length: 14

cdr3_aa: ASSFIGFDSPLH
j_call: TRBJ1-6
v_call: TRBV12-3/TRBV12-4
cdr3_length: 12

cdr3_aa: ASSYSRSNTGELF
j_call: TRBJ2-2
v_call: TRBV6-5
cdr3_length: 13

cdr3_aa: ASSLRSPGQGNSEQF
j_call: TRBJ2-1
v_call: TRBV7-3
cdr3_length: 15

cdr3_aa: ASSLSVGENSPLH
j_call: TRBJ1-6
v_call: TRBV18
cdr3_length: 13